Detailed here is one T cell receptor beta chain. This sample is drawn from a study of CD8 T cells in ankylosing spondylitis. V was pared by 4 bases and J by 1 base, with 10 bases of the junction left unmatched. Per germline, CDR1 SGHRS and CDR2 YFSETQ. This CDR3 is 16 amino acids long. TCRdb used MiXCR to reprocess the 5' RACE reads, holding one entry per CDR3 protein. The sample yields roughly 260,000 distinct CDR3 sequences, approximately 20% seen once. The specimen was blood, either unsorted or a sorted T cell fraction (not recorded which). V usage is TRBV5-1 and J usage is TRBJ2-5, with 7 bases identical to TRBD1. The sequence was obtained from a male donor with ankylosing spondylitis or in good health (not recorded which). The CDR3 is CASSLTGDRGQETQYF. The CDR3 DNA is TGCGCCAGCAGCCTAACAGGGGACCGGGGCCAAGAGACCCAGTACTTC.